The T cell receptor beta chain under discussion was sequenced for a study of STAT5B mutations in CD4+ large granular lymphocyte leukemia. The CDR3 extends over 16 amino acids. CDR1 and CDR2 (germline): SGHAT, FQNNGV. Trimming took 6 bases from V and 0 from J; bases not matched to a gene: 7. The data were produced by immunoSEQ multiplex PCR, yet TCRdb's version contains in-frame clones alone and is incomplete. The sample has 40,000 to 55,000 clones, just over 85% seen once. The receptor was isolated from a human donor in good health. This chain uses TRBV11-2 with TRBJ2-3; 9 nucleotides agree with TRBD2. The sequencing input was CD4+ T cells from blood buffy coats. In DNA, the CDR3 is TGTGCCAGCAGTCTAGCGGGGCCCTTGAGCACAGATACGCAGTATTTT. Its translation is CASSLAGPLSTDTQYF.